This T cell receptor (beta chain) stems from a study of shared clonotypes between healthy human individuals (dated by TCRdb to 2018 to 2021). Context from the whole study: Two women and a few men aged 18 to 49 years were included in the cohort. Between about 0.8 and 9 billion PBMCs per donor were obtained by leukapheresis. Blood TCR repertoires of a handful of healthy adults were deeply sequenced to estimate repertoire size and the extent of clonotype sharing between individuals. Per donor, three plates each were used for CD4 naive and CD4 memory, two for CD8 naive, and one for CD8 memory. To increase sequencing depth and limit assay-specific biases, different laboratories used diverse techniques to prepare libraries and sequence TCR repertoires.

The trim is 3 bases for V and 2 bases for J, with a gap of 8 bases between the germline ends. Based on the germline V gene, the CDR1 and CDR2 sequences are MDHEN and SYDVKM. Taken from cysteine to phenylalanine, the CDR3 has 14 residues. The read is trimmed to its CDR3 DNA, 42 bases read in frame from base 1. CD8 naive samples were CD45RO-negative cells positively selected for CCR7, giving a CD45RA+CCR7+ population that excluded TemRA cells. Donors were healthy HIV-negative adults with no recently reported acute infections or vaccinations. Every donor was a Caucasian adult residing in Nashville, Tennessee, USA. Blood was obtained by leukapheresis, after which PBMCs were separated by Ficoll-Histopaque density gradient centrifugation and cryopreserved in liquid nitrogen vapor phase. Analytical flow cytometry was used to check the purity and quantity of each magnetically sorted T cell population. Each sorted fraction had its genomic DNA isolated and then quantified by UV absorbance on a Nanodrop 2000c.

General study outcomes and caveats: Pairwise subsampling indicated that sequencing depth was expected to affect the degree of clonotype sharing among donors. Sampling was restricted to blood, and TCR repertoires in tissue are likely to differ from TCR repertoires in blood. Rarefaction of sorted-subset datasets indicated incomplete sequencing despite the large sequencing depth. Because the study included only a small number of donors, the genetic and exposure-history diversity represented was limited. Approximately 5% of naive CD4, 3.5% of naive CD8, roughly 2.4% of memory CD4, and over 0.35% of memory CD8 clonotypes were shared across a few donors. Naive subsets generally had larger estimated clonotype richness than memory subsets did. Compared with non-shared clonotypes, clonotypes shared by all four sorted-subset donors had higher generation probabilities.

Comment on this clone: This clone's antigen is unknown. No quality values exist for individual bases; no much larger clone is one base distant.

TCR CDR3 regions were amplified from genomic DNA by multiplex PCR using the deep immunoSEQ assay. For each cell subset, the extracted genomic DNA was distributed evenly across all wells of several immunoSEQ 96-well plates, and each plate served as one replicate. For sorted subsets, each replicate PCR was loaded with 150 to 250 ng genomic DNA, equivalent to some 27,000 T cell genomes. Purified libraries were measured with a Qubit 3.0 fluorometer, size-checked on a Bioanalyzer 2100, and measured again with the KAPA Library Quantification kit. A separate single-read 150-cycle Illumina NextSeq 550 flow cell was used to sequence each immunoSEQ 96-well plate. The paper's processing steps were these. The immunoSEQ output contained only junctional sequences without quality scores, so filtering could not match that applied to full-length reads. To assign V/J genes and CDR3, sequences were annotated against IMGT germline references using PyIR, a Python wrapper for IgBLAST v1.9. Any read was removed if the V/J assignment was weak (E-value above 1e-6), the CDR3 was missing, or the read contained stop codons, out-of-frame junctions, or ambiguous translated residues. V3J clonotypes were defined by identical inferred V gene, J gene, and CDR3 amino acid sequence. To compute the percentage overlap between repertoires, the number of shared unique clonotypes was divided by the size of the smaller repertoire. RTK rarefaction, the Chao1 estimator, and Recon v2.1 estimates of unobserved clonotypes were used to assess repertoire richness. Generation probabilities were computed with OLGA for all TCRbeta clonotypes obtained by the gDNA method from four donors. TCRdb mirrors the immuneACCESS table, restricted to in-frame sequences. Some clones are absent from its copies; in checked studies, under half trace to an unresolved V gene, and the reason for the others is unknown. V, J and clone size were drawn from that table, and D and trimming were deduced from the DNA. The sample table holds some 1,900,000 clones, of which about 95% were seen once. The top ten clonotypes cover approximately 1.2% of the sample.

What was sequenced was naive CD8+ T cells sorted from blood. The cell subset or site label for this specimen denotes: CD45RA+CCR7+. The source is a man younger than 35 in good health. This chain is built from TRBV28 and TRBJ1-3; TRBD1 is a possible D gene, resting on 5 matching bases. The DNA is as follows: TGTGCCAGCAGTTTGGAGGGGACTGGAAACACCATATATTTT. It encodes CASSLEGTGNTIYF.